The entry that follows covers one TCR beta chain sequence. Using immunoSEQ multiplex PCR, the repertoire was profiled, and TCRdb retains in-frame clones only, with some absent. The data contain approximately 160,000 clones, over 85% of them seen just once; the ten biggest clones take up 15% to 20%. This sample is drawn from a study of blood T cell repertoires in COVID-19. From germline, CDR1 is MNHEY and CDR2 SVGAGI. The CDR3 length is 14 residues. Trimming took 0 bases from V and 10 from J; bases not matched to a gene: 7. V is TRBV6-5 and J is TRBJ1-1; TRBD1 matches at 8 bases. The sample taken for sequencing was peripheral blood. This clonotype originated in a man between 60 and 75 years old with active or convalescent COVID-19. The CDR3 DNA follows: TGTGCCAGCAGTTACTCGACGGTGACAGGGGCAGCTTTCTTT. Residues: CASSYSTVTGAAFF.